The 11 T cell receptor beta chains given below trace back to one sample, sequenced in a study of cytomegalovirus exposure and HLA in healthy donors. In the PCR, 60 Vbeta and 13 Jbeta primers were used. Method: immunoSEQ multiplex PCR; TCRdb's copy keeps in-frame clones and lacks some. The table has over 130,000 clones, around 60% seen once; the top ten hold 5.5% to 9%. The sample was PBMCs. The receptor set was obtained from a woman in her sixties in good health and CMV-seropositive.

This chain connects TRBV7-2 to TRBJ2-3; no firm D call. The CDR3 contains 14 residues. Germline assignment: CDR1 SGHTA and CDR2 FQGNSA. V was trimmed by 2 bases and J by 5 bases, leaving 11 bases between them. As DNA, the CDR3 is TGTGCCAGCAGCTTACTTCTTTCGGTAGATACGCAGTATTTT. It codes for CASSLLLSVDTQYF. Using reference TRBV7-2 and TRBJ2-3 for the parts outside the CDR3, the full variable domain is GAGVSQSPSNKVTEKGKDVELRCDPISGHTALYWYRQSLGQGLEFLIYFQGNSAPDKSGLPSDRFSAERTGGSVSTLTIQRTQQEDSAVYLCASSLLLSVDTQYFGPGTRLTVL.

The chain uses TRBV11-1 and TRBJ2-7, with D maybe TRBD1 (6 bases). Trimming pared 0 bases from V and 4 bases from J, leaving 16 bases between. Germline CDR1 is SGHAT and CDR2 is FQDESV (reference sequence). This CDR3 has 16 residues. The CDR3 is CASSLAQGVRGYEQYF. DNA of the CDR3: TGTGCCAGCAGCTTAGCACAGGGCGTAAGGGGATACGAGCAGTACTTC.

The chain links TRBV5-6 to TRBJ2-3; 9 bases map to TRBD1. Germline trimming cut 5 bases from V and 1 base from J; bases unmatched to any gene: 8. Per the germline V gene, CDR1 is SGHDT and CDR2 is YYEEEE. The CDR3 contains 16 residues. The CDR3 coding sequence is TGTGCCAGCAGTTTTGCCGGGACAGGGCGCACAGATACGCAGTATTTT. Its translation is CASSFAGTGRTDTQYF. Supplemented by reference TRBV5-6 and TRBJ2-3, the full variable domain reads DAGVTQSPTHLIKTRGQQVTLRCSPKSGHDTVSWYQQALGQGPQFIFQYYEEEERQRGNFPDRFSGHQFPNYSSELNVNALLLGDSALYLCASSFAGTGRTDTQYFGPGTRLTVL.

This clone was observed a few times. This chain uses TRBV5-1 with TRBJ2-7; no firm D call. The V gene lost 0 bases and the J gene lost 1 base, with 5 bases spanning the gap. The germline V gene encodes CDR1 SGHRS and CDR2 YFSETQ. CDR3 length: 13 amino acids. As DNA, the CDR3 is TGCGCCAGCAGCTTGGACTTTTCCTACGAGCAGTACTTC. This sequence encodes CASSLDFSYEQYF.

The V gene is TRBV5-4, the J gene TRBJ2-7, with unresolved D. V gave up 4 bases and J gave up 2 bases, with 13 bases separating them. Germline CDR1 and CDR2: SGHNT and YYREEE (reference sequence). This CDR3 is built from 14 residues. The CDR3 spells CASSPLGRTYEQYF. The CDR3 region has the DNA TGTGCCAGCAGCCCGCTGGGCAGGACCTACGAGCAGTACTTC.

CDR3 bases: TGTGCCAGCAGCAGGGACAGAAACACTGAAGCTTTCTTT. Residues: CASSRDRNTEAFF. The gene calls are TRBV2 and TRBJ1-1; 7 bases fit TRBD1. CDR3 length: 13 residues. Germline values: CDR1 SNHLY, CDR2 FYNNEI. Unmatched junction bases numbered 3, after V lost 6 bases and J lost 2 bases.

This clone turned up a few times. The chain employs TRBV28 and TRBJ2-6; D might be TRBD2 (6 bases). The CDR3 extends over 18 amino acids. With 6 bases removed from V and 4 bases from J, the gap between germline ends came to 22 bases. Per the germline V gene, CDR1 is MDHEN and CDR2 is SYDVKM. DNA for the CDR3: TGTGCCAGCAGCCGGGACTCACGGCCCGTCAGGGGGGCCAACGTCCTGACTTTC. As protein: CASSRDSRPVRGANVLTF.

J is TRBJ2-3 and V is TRBV9; TRBD1 aligns across 8 bases. CDR1 is SGDLS and CDR2 is YYNGEE in the germline V gene. CDR3 size: 15 residues. With 0 bases clipped from V and 5 bases from J, the junction kept 5 bases outside the gene matches. The CDR3 DNA reads as TGTGCCAGCAGCGTAGGCCAGGGGGCAGGAGATACGCAGTATTTT. It encodes CASSVGQGAGDTQYF.

The chain is built from TRBV23-1 and TRBJ1-2; D might be TRBD1 (6 bases). TRBV23-1 is an open reading frame whose function is uncertain. CDR3 length equals 17 residues. Between the trimmed V and J ends, which lost 0 bases and 2 bases, there was a span of 16 bases. CDR3 sequence reads: CASSQSLKRGKNYGYTF. The CDR3 nucleotides are TGCGCCAGCAGTCAATCATTGAAAAGGGGGAAAAACTATGGCTACACCTTC.

There are a few counts of this clone. V gene TRBV18 combines with J gene TRBJ1-1, with TRBD1 matching 11 bases. This CDR3 is 16 amino acids long. The ends lost 2 bases at V and 3 bases at J; junction bases unmatched: 5. Germline V gives CDR1 KGHSH, CDR2 LQKENI. CDR3 sequence reads: CASSPRTGGADTEAFF. CDR3 nucleotides: TGTGCCAGCTCACCAAGGACAGGGGGCGCGGACACTGAAGCTTTCTTT.

Only one count was recorded for this clone. CDR3 bases: TGTGCCAGCAGCCGGGACAGGGTCAACGAGCAGTACTTC. Its protein product is CASSRDRVNEQYF. The V gene is TRBV2, the J gene TRBJ2-5, with 9 bases identical to TRBD1. The J call is in doubt because the DNA end fits TRBJ2-7 better. Germline assignment: CDR1 SNHLY and CDR2 FYNNEI. The length of the CDR3 is 13 residues.